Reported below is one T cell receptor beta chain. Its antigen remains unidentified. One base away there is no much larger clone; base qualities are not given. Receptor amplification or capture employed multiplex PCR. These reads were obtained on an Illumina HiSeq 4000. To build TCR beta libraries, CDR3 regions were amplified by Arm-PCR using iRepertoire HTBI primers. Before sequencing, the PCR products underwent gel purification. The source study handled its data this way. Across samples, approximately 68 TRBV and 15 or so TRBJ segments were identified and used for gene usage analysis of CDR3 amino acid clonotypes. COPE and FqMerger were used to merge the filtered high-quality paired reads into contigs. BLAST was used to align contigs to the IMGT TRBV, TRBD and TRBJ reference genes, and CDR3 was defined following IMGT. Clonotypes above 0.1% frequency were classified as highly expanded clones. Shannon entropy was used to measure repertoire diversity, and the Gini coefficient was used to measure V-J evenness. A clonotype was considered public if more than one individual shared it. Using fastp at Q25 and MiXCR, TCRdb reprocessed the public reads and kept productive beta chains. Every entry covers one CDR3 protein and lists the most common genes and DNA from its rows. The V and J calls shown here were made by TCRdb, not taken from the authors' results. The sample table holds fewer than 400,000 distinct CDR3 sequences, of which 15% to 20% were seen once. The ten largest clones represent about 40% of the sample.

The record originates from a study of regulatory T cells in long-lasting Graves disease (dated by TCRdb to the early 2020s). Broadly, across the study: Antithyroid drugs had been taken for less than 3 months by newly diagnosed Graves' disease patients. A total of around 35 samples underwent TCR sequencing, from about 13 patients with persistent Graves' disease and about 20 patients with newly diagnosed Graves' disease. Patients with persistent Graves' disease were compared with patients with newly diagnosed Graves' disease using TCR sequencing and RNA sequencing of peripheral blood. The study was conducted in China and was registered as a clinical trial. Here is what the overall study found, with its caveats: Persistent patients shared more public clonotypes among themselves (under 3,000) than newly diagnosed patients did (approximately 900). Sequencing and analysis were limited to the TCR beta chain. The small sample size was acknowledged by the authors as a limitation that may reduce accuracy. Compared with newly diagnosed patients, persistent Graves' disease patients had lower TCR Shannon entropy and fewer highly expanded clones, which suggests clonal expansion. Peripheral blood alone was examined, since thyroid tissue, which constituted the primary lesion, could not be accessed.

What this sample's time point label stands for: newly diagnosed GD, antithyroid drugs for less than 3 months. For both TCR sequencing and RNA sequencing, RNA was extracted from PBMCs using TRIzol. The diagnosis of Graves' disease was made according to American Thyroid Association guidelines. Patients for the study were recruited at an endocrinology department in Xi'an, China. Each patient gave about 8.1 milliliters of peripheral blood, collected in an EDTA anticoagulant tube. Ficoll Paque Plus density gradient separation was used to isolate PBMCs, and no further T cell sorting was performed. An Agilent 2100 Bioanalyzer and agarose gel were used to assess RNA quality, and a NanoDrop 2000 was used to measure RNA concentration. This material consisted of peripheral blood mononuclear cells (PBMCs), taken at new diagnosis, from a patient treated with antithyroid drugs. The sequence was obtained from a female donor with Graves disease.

The CDR3 region reads CASSEAKRAWDTQYF. The sequenced DNA: TGTGCCAGCAGTGAAGCCAAGCGGGCTTGGGATACGCAGTATTTT. The rearranged segments are TRBV2 and TRBJ2-3, with TRBD2 tentatively as D gene (6 bases match). The germline V gene encodes CDR1 SNHLY and CDR2 FYNNEI. The CDR3 spans 15 residues, from the cysteine through the phenylalanine. Just the 45-base CDR3 DNA is kept, in frame starting at base 1. Relative to germline, V is 0 bases shorter and J is 6 bases shorter, with 13 bases between their ends.